The clone carrying this T cell receptor (beta chain) was detected ten times or more. Its cognate antigen is unknown. Per the germline V gene, CDR1 is SGHRS and CDR2 is YFSETQ. V was trimmed by 6 bases and J by 0 bases, leaving 7 bases between them. This CDR3 is 12 amino acids long. This sample was included in a study of T cells after yellow fever vaccination. MiXCR, applied by TCRdb to the 5' RACE reads, yields one record per CDR3 protein. The sample yields roughly 160,000 distinct CDR3 sequences, approximately 10% seen once. Points from the study as a whole: Post-booster repertoires contained most primary-vaccination clones again (96% CD4, around 88% CD8).

The source of this sequence is a man aged 18-30 years who received the YFV17D yellow fever vaccine. The rearrangement joins TRBV5-1 to TRBJ2-7; D may be TRBD1 (5 bases). The material sequenced was CD8+ T cells sorted from PBMCs, taken 45 days after the yellow fever booster vaccination. The chain's CDR3 is CASIGDSYEQYF. For the CDR3, the DNA is TGCGCCAGCATAGGGGACTCCTACGAGCAGTACTTC.